This T cell receptor (beta chain) was obtained from a study of T cell repertoires in cytomegalovirus infection (dated by TCRdb to between 2019 and 2020). In terms of the full investigation: The peptide stimulations were aimed at well-studied HLA-B-restricted epitopes as well as recently identified HLA-C-restricted CMV epitopes, whose presentation resists viral immunomodulation. The HLA type of each donor mattered for the analysis, because public TCR beta signatures pointed to carriage of CMV infection along with the matching HLA type.

What this sample's treatment or condition label stands for: in vitro stimulation with specific CMV peptide epitopes to enrich CMV-specific T cells. The run used an Illumina HiSeq 1500. In-frame beta chains were kept once TCRdb had trimmed the public reads at Q25 with fastp and called clones with MiXCR. Rows merge per CDR3 protein into single entries with the most common DNA and genes. Recorded for this sample are about 310,000 distinct CDR3 sequences; 20% to 30% of them occurred a single time. The top ten hold roughly 13% of the sample. Concerning this clonotype: What antigen it recognizes has not been identified. The input lacks base qualities; no much larger clone sits a single base away.

Summary of the overall study and its limitations: In the ex vivo response, HLA-C-restricted CMV-specific TCR beta clonotypes were dominant, and in two of eight donors the single most frequent clonotype came from this HLA-C-restricted group. In both this cohort and an independent cohort of 300 to 450 donors, the cumulative frequency of public TCR beta family members distinguished carriers of CMV infection plus the relevant HLA type.

The TCR sequence derives from a human donor in good health (CMV status not recorded). Some clones in this sample may be carry-over from other donors' samples. Source: cultured PBMCs, taken from culture after CMV antigen stimulation.

The nucleotides are TGTGCCAGTAGTATTAGCGCCCGAGACAGGGTATACAATGAGCAGTTCTTC. Translated, this gives CASSISARDRVYNEQFF. The receptor chain draws on TRBV19 and TRBJ2-1, with 7 junctional bases fitting TRBD1. Trimming accounts for 3 bases at V and 4 bases at J, while the number of junction bases matched to no gene is 12. Measured from the cysteine to the phenylalanine, the CDR3 is 17 residues long. Only the CDR3 region is kept as DNA, spanning 51 bases read in frame from base 1. The germline V gene (reference sequence) sets CDR1 to LNHDA and CDR2 to SQIVND.